A selection of T cell receptor beta chains follows, all from one sample in a study of shared clonotypes between healthy human individuals. Assay: immunoSEQ multiplex PCR; the TCRdb copy retains only in-frame clones and omits some. Of about 2 million clones listed, 85% to 95% are singletons. Sequencing was carried out using naive CD4+ T cells sorted from blood. These receptors all come from a man in his late teens or twenties in good health. The conserved cysteine and the conserved F or W are not part of the CDR3 here. The order of the fields is J gene, V gene, CDR3 protein.

TRBJ2-3,TRBV4-1,ASSPRQGLGTDTQY
TRBJ2-1,TRBV19,ASSIFPTTSGYNEQF
TRBJ1-3,TRBV7-8,ASSLGGRQVIQGFSGNTIY
TRBJ2-3,TRBV6-5,ASSYGGGTLDTQY
TRBJ2-3,TRBV10-1,ASSGLRGDTQY
TRBJ1-2,TRBV6-5,ASSGDRGYT
TRBJ2-7,TRBV7-8,ASSLTSGRRAYEQY
TRBJ2-7,TRBV7-2,ASSLHHGFMSYEQY
TRBJ1-4,TRBV9,ASSVSMESEKLF
TRBJ1-2,TRBV19,ASSPDRGLGYT
TRBJ2-7,TRBV5-1,ASSLQPGQTLQEQY
TRBJ2-2,TRBV4-3,ASSRERTGFAGELF
TRBJ1-4,TRBV11-2,ASSLSLLATNEKLF
TRBJ2-5,TRBV5-1,ASSLGSSGSGETQY
TRBJ1-6,TRBV5-1,ASSLAGPQIYNSPLH
TRBJ1-5,TRBV28,ASSSQTPGGRQPQH
TRBJ2-7,TRBV5-8,ASSEGLAGSVLYEQY
TRBJ2-1,TRBV7-2,ASSLGRAESMNEQF
TRBJ1-4,TRBV7-2,ASSLAQTGFNEKLF
TRBJ1-5,TRBV7-8,ASSLARQGDGNQPQH
TRBJ1-4,TRBV6-1,ASSRGGSSEKLF
TRBJ2-7,TRBV5-1,ASSLSDSEQY
TRBJ1-6,TRBV4-3,ASRAGGNSPLH
TRBJ2-7,TRBV10-3,AGGQEPSYEQY
TRBJ2-7,TRBV18,ASSPPAAGAEQY
TRBJ1-5,TRBV15,ATSRDRNQPQH
TRBJ2-2,TRBV5-1,ASTLRETGMSGELF
TRBJ1-3,TRBV7-2,ASSLESGNTIY
TRBJ2-3,TRBV2,ASTIQGVGPDTQY
TRBJ2-7,TRBV5-1,ASSLVGGGTGGPGYEQY
TRBJ2-1,TRBV2,AVRIAGGHEQF
TRBJ2-3,TRBV6-6,ASSQGQGGRTQY
TRBJ1-3,TRBV7-9,ASSFGQRGVGNTIY
TRBJ2-7,TRBV18,ASSALAGGLTYEQY
TRBJ1-2,TRBV19,ASRRDLYYGYT
TRBJ2-2,TRBV7-8,ASSLVEVDTGELF
TRBJ2-7,TRBV7-2,ASRPTETYEQY
TRBJ2-3,TRBV4-1,ASSQRTAGSLADTQY
TRBJ2-5,TRBV9,ASSVEAGGETQY
TRBJ2-3,TRBV4-1,ASSLLGADTQY
TRBJ2-7,TRBV4-3,ASSQEASGSFYEQY
TRBJ2-2,TRBV5-8,ASSFMENTGELF
TRBJ2-7,TRBV2,ASRARGVVSYEQY
TRBJ2-1,TRBV7-7,ASSLSGQGCYNEQF
TRBJ1-4,TRBV5-6,ASRTRKANEKLF
TRBJ2-7,TRBV11-2,ASSTLALGAD
TRBJ1-2,TRBV27,ATHPGRANYGYT
TRBJ2-7,TRBV30,AWTRTSLGSEQY
TRBJ2-7,TRBV5-1,ASNSGQGQLSYEQY
TRBJ2-7,TRBV20-1,SAGGSYEQY
TRBJ2-7,TRBV29-1,SVEEAGPRVAYEQY
TRBJ1-1,TRBV28,ASSLKGNTEAF
TRBJ2-5,TRBV7-6,ASSSPDRVGETQY